This is a list of T cell receptor beta chains from one sample in a study of PD-1 blockade in classical Hodgkin lymphoma. Profiled with immunoSEQ multiplex PCR; TCRdb holds only in-frame clones, not every one. The sample records roughly 25,000 clones, roughly 68% being singletons. This specimen was peripheral blood mononuclear cells (PBMCs), taken before the second cycle of nivolumab. Source of these receptors: a human donor with classical Hodgkin lymphoma. Each CDR3 is given with its conserved first and last residue. The D gene is left open where the match is weak. Part of the rows lack a size; the others show once, few, many or a class for expanded clones.

v_gene	j_gene	abundance	d_gene	CDR3nt	CDR3aa
TRBV6-5	TRBJ2-2	few	.	TGTGCCAGCATACGGATCGACACCGGGGAGCTGTTTTTT	CASIRIDTGELFF
TRBV25-1	TRBJ1-4	.	.	TGTGCCAGCAGTGATTGGGGGGCGGGTAATGAAAAACTGTTTTTT	CASSDWGAGNEKLFF
TRBV19	TRBJ1-5	.	.	TGTGCCAGTACGGACACATCAAATCAGCCCCAGCATTTT	CASTDTSNQPQHF
TRBV19	TRBJ2-1	medium-sized	.	TGTGCCAGTAGCGACGGGACACTGGACTACAATGAGCAGTTCTTC	CASSDGTLDYNEQFF
TRBV5-4	TRBJ2-7	.	.	TGTGCCAGCAGCCAATGGACAGCGGCCGGGGGGCAGTACTTC	CASSQWTAAGGQYF
TRBV7-6	TRBJ1-4	.	TRBD1	TGTGCCAGCAGCGTGGGACAGGGAAATGAAAAACTGTTTTTT	CASSVGQGNEKLFF
TRBV4-3	TRBJ1-1	.	.	TGCGCCAGCAGCCAGGGTTACAGGGCTGGAGCTTTCTTT	CASSQGYRAGAFF
TRBV5-6	TRBJ1-1	.	TRBD1	TGTGCCAGCAGCGCAAGACAGGGGGCCGGGAACACTGAAGCTTTCTTT	CASSARQGAGNTEAFF
TRBV30	TRBJ1-1	.	.	TGTGCCTGGAGTACAAGAGGGAACACTGAAGCTTTCTTT	CAWSTRGNTEAFF
TRBV7-9	TRBJ2-1	.	.	TGTGCCAGCAGCTTAGAGAGGGGCGGCGATGAGCAGTTCTTC	CASSLERGGDEQFF
TRBV30	TRBJ1-2	.	TRBD1	TGTGCCTGGGGCCGGGACAGGGTTGGCTACACCTTC	CAWGRDRVGYTF
TRBV7-9	TRBJ2-1	.	.	TGTGCCAGCAGCCCGGGGAGGTCAGGGTCGGAGGAGCAGTTCTTC	CASSPGRSGSEEQFF
TRBV5-6	TRBJ1-3	.	.	TGTGCCAGCAGCTTGGTCAGGGCCTCAGGAAACACCATATATTTT	CASSLVRASGNTIYF
TRBV6-5	TRBJ1-6	.	.	TGTGCCAGCAGTTACTTAGACTCCTATAATTCACCCCTCCACTTT	CASSYLDSYNSPLHF
TRBV7-9	TRBJ2-7	once	.	TGTGCCAGCACCTTAGCGGGACAGGGCTTAGCGGGAGAACAGTACTTC	CASTLAGQGLAGEQYF
TRBV5-6	TRBJ2-4	.	TRBD1	TGTGCCAGCAGCTTGACACAGGGGGCCAAAAACATTCAGTACTTC	CASSLTQGAKNIQYF
TRBV28	TRBJ1-1	.	.	TGTGCCAGCAGTTATTATCGAGGGGGAATGAACACTGAAGCTTTCTTT	CASSYYRGGMNTEAFF
TRBV28	TRBJ2-3	once	.	TGTGCCAGCAGCCCTCGGGACAGCACAGATACGCAGTATTTT	CASSPRDSTDTQYF
TRBV6-1	TRBJ1-5	.	.	TGTGCCAGCAGTGAAGGGGCAGGGGTCGGCCAGCCCCAGCATTTT	CASSEGAGVGQPQHF
TRBV7-2	TRBJ1-2	once	TRBD1	TGTGCCAGCAGCTCACGAACAGGGGGATATGGCTACACCTTC	CASSSRTGGYGYTF